This T cell receptor beta chain came from a study of response to subunit inactivated influenza vaccine. TCRdb used MiXCR to reprocess the RT-PCR reads, holding one entry per CDR3 protein. The sample yields a few hundred thousand distinct CDR3 sequences, 11% seen once. Broader study findings: Each seasonal flu vaccination may recruit only limited new T cells, authors suggested.

Germline assignment: CDR1 DFQATT and CDR2 SNEGSKA (reference sequence). Losses at the gene ends were 2 bases for V and 5 bases for J; bases not matched to a gene: 5. The CDR3 contains 14 residues. On this clonotype: Its antigen is currently unknown.

The V gene is TRBV20-1, the J gene TRBJ2-2; 7 positions match TRBD2. This receptor was taken from a man aged 45-60 years who received an inactivated influenza vaccine. The material sequenced was PBMCs from blood, taken roughly 6 weeks after vaccination. CDR3 region: CSARLGGGTGELFF. The CDR3 DNA reads TGCAGTGCTAGACTGGGGGGAGGGACCGGGGAGCTGTTTTTT.